The rows below give T cell receptor beta chains drawn from one sample of a study of T-cell reconstitution after alpha-beta-depleted transplantation in children. TCRdb re-analysed the PCR reads in MiXCR, keeping a single row per CDR3 protein. The sample lists a few hundred thousand distinct CDR3 sequences; approximately 10% were seen once. The starting material was PBMCs from the stem cell graft donor, obtained from the stem cell graft. These receptors originate from a human donor who donated a stem cell graft to a child with acute myeloid leukemia. Both conserved end residues are part of each CDR3. A D gene is named only where the DNA matches it firmly. A row's size may be missing; if present it is once, few, many or a size class.

j_call,v_call,d_call,clone_size,cdr3_nt,cdr3_aa
TRBJ2-3,TRBV20-1,-,-,TGCAGTGCTAGATACACACGAGGACCAGATACGCAGTATTTT,CSARYTRGPDTQYF
TRBJ1-2,TRBV18,-,-,TGTGCCAGCTCAACCGGGCCCAGGAATGGCTACACCTTC,CASSTGPRNGYTF
TRBJ2-1,TRBV20-1,TRBD2,-,TGCAGTGCTAGGTCGCAGACTAGCGGGCCGAGCTCCTACAATGAGCAGTTCTTC,CSARSQTSGPSSYNEQFF
TRBJ2-3,TRBV9,TRBD2,few,TGTGCCAGCAGCGTAGCCGCGGGAGCTCTAACAGATACGCAGTATTTT,CASSVAAGALTDTQYF
TRBJ2-5,TRBV20-1,-,many,TGCAGTGCTAGGCCAGCGACAGGGAGGGAGACCCAGTACTTC,CSARPATGRETQYF
TRBJ2-3,TRBV5-1,-,few,TGCGCCAGCAGCTTGATGTCGGCCCAAGATACGCAGTATTTT,CASSLMSAQDTQYF
TRBJ2-3,TRBV5-1,TRBD2,many,TGCGCCAGCGGACTCTTGGCGGGAGGCACAGATACGCAGTATTTT,CASGLLAGGTDTQYF
TRBJ1-5,TRBV9,TRBD1,-,TGTGCCAGCAGCGAGGGGACAGGGTCTCAGCCCCAGCATTTT,CASSEGTGSQPQHF
TRBJ2-3,TRBV29-1,-,-,TGCAGCGTTTCCCCAACAGATACGCAGTATTTT,CSVSPTDTQYF
TRBJ2-2,TRBV5-5,TRBD2,-,TGTGCCAGCAGCTTTAATCCGGACCCTAGCGGGTCCGGGGAGCTGTTTTTT,CASSFNPDPSGSGELFF
TRBJ1-6,TRBV20-1,-,-,TGCAGTGCTAGCTCGGGGGACTGGTCACCCCTCCACTTT,CSASSGDWSPLHF
TRBJ2-5,TRBV14,-,few,TGTGCCAGCAGCCCACGGAGGGAAGAGACCCAGTACTTC,CASSPRREETQYF
TRBJ1-4,TRBV7-2,-,-,TGTGCCAGCAGCGCCGGGACGGCTAATGAAAAACTGTTTTTT,CASSAGTANEKLFF
TRBJ2-1,TRBV20-1,TRBD2,many,TGCAGTGCTACATTGGGACTAGGCTACAATGAGCAGTTCTTC,CSATLGLGYNEQFF
TRBJ2-7,TRBV9,-,-,TGTGCCAGCAGCGTAGGTTTGGGCCACGAGCAGTACTTC,CASSVGLGHEQYF
TRBJ2-1,TRBV20-1,TRBD2,many,TGCAGTGCTAGTCCCCCTAGCGGGGGTTACAATGAGCAGTTCTTC,CSASPPSGGYNEQFF
TRBJ1-2,TRBV5-5,-,many,TGTGCCAGCAGCTTGGCAGGCCTCGCTTATGGCTACACCTTC,CASSLAGLAYGYTF
TRBJ1-4,TRBV11-3,-,-,TGTGCCAGCAGCCCAAACATACAGGGAGATAATGAAAAACTGTTTTTT,CASSPNIQGDNEKLFF
TRBJ2-1,TRBV6-1,-,-,TGTGCCAGCAGTGATGGGGCGGGTACCTACATCAATGAGCAGTTCTTC,CASSDGAGTYINEQFF
TRBJ2-1,TRBV7-3,TRBD2,-,TGTGCCAGCAGCTTAGGGGCTAGCGGGAGGGCCCCTGAGCAGTTCTTC,CASSLGASGRAPEQFF
TRBJ2-1,TRBV6-1,-,many,TGTGCCATAGAAATGCCCACCTCCTACAATGAGCAGTTCTTC,CAIEMPTSYNEQFF
TRBJ1-2,TRBV12-3/TRBV12-4,TRBD1,few,TGTGCCAGCAGTTCGGCAGGGGGCTGGGGCTACACCTTC,CASSSAGGWGYTF
TRBJ2-1,TRBV4-1,TRBD1,many,TGCGCCAGCAGCCACCTCGACAGGGGGGAAAATGAGCAGTTCTTC,CASSHLDRGENEQFF
TRBJ1-5,TRBV19,TRBD1,few,TGTGCCAGTAGTAATACAGGGGGGGATCAGCCCCAGCATTTT,CASSNTGGDQPQHF
TRBJ2-5,TRBV20-1,-,-,TGCAGTGCTAGTGGTCCTCCCCTACAAGAGACCCAGTACTTC,CSASGPPLQETQYF
TRBJ2-7,TRBV27,TRBD2,many,TGTGCCAGCAGTCTAAACTTAGCGGGAGGGCCGTCAGAGCAGTACTTC,CASSLNLAGGPSEQYF
TRBJ2-3,TRBV7-2,-,few,TGTGCCAGCAGCTCACAGGGTTTTGCAGATACGCAGTATTTT,CASSSQGFADTQYF
TRBJ1-6,TRBV20-1,TRBD1,-,TGCAGTGCTAGAGATCCCCAGGGGGATAATTCACCCCTCCACTTT,CSARDPQGDNSPLHF
TRBJ2-7,TRBV5-6,-,-,TGTGCCACCAGCTTGTCTTTGCGTCACGAGCAGTACTTC,CATSLSLRHEQYF
TRBJ2-5,TRBV20-1,TRBD1,few,TGCAGTGCCGTTACAGGGGTGGAAGAGACCCAGTACTTC,CSAVTGVEETQYF
TRBJ2-1,TRBV7-3,-,-,TGTGCCAGCAGCCAGGGGCCCTACCGGGGTGAGCAGTTCTTC,CASSQGPYRGEQFF
TRBJ1-2,TRBV20-1,-,few,TGCAGTGCTAGAGAAAACAGGGCTAACTATGGCTACACCTTC,CSARENRANYGYTF
TRBJ2-1,TRBV7-2,-,few,TGTGCCAGCAGCTTAGCGGTTACGGGTGAGCAGTTCTTC,CASSLAVTGEQFF
TRBJ1-5,TRBV29-1,TRBD1,few,TGCAGCGTGCCGGGACAGGGCTATAATCAGCCCCAGCATTTT,CSVPGQGYNQPQHF
TRBJ2-1,TRBV29-1,TRBD2,-,TGCAGCGTAGTTAGCGGGAGGGGGTACAATGAGCAGTTCTTC,CSVVSGRGYNEQFF
TRBJ2-7,TRBV18,-,-,TGTGCCAGCTCACCGCGCGAAAAGGGCGAGCAGTACTTC,CASSPREKGEQYF
TRBJ1-1,TRBV11-2,-,few,TGTGCCATCGACGGAGGCGGGGGAGGCAACACTGAAGCTTTCTTT,CAIDGGGGGNTEAFF
TRBJ2-3,TRBV15,-,many,TGTGCCACCAGCTTGTGGGCAGACAGCACAGATACGCAGTATTTT,CATSLWADSTDTQYF
TRBJ1-6,TRBV7-8,TRBD1,-,TGTGCCAGCAGCCTACCCGGGGGACAGGGGGCTTTGGGAAATTCACCCCTCCACTTT,CASSLPGGQGALGNSPLHF
TRBJ2-4,TRBV24-1,-,-,TGTGCCACCAGTGATTTGGCAGATCAGTACTTC,CATSDLADQYF
TRBJ2-5,TRBV12-3/TRBV12-4,TRBD2,many,TGTGCCAGCAGTTTAAGCTTAGCGGGAGTGTCAGAGACCCAGTACTTC,CASSLSLAGVSETQYF
TRBJ2-1,TRBV7-3,-,few,TGTGCCAGCAGCATCAGGGGTTATGGGACTCAGCAGTTCTTC,CASSIRGYGTQQFF
TRBJ2-7,TRBV4-3,-,-,TGCGCCAGCAGCCCGGGAATAGCGGACCCCTACGAGCAGTACTTC,CASSPGIADPYEQYF
TRBJ2-5,TRBV5-1,-,many,TGCGCCAGCAGCTTGGGGCCCCGGGGGAATCAAGAGACCCAGTACTTC,CASSLGPRGNQETQYF
TRBJ2-3,TRBV11-1,TRBD2,-,TGTGCCAGCAGTTCTTGGGCTAGCGGAGACACAGATACGCAGTATTTT,CASSSWASGDTDTQYF
TRBJ2-7,TRBV5-1,-,few,TGCGCCAGCAGCTTGTACGGCAGGCCCATCCACGAGCAGTACTTC,CASSLYGRPIHEQYF
TRBJ1-2,TRBV5-1,-,-,TGCGCCAGCAGCTTGGAGCCCACCAGTAGCTACACCTTC,CASSLEPTSSYTF
TRBJ1-6,TRBV7-6,-,many,TGTGCCAGCAGCTTATCGGTGCATAATTCACCCCTCCACTTT,CASSLSVHNSPLHF
TRBJ2-3,TRBV12-3/TRBV12-4,-,-,TGTGCCAGCAGTACCTCTGGGGTAGTGGGCACAGATACGCAGTATTTT,CASSTSGVVGTDTQYF
TRBJ2-5,TRBV7-9,-,many,TGTGCCAGCAGCTTAGCGTCCTACCAAGAGACCCAGTACTTC,CASSLASYQETQYF
TRBJ1-3,TRBV7-3,-,-,TGTGCCAGCAGCTTAACAGTCTCTGGAAACACCATATATTTT,CASSLTVSGNTIYF
TRBJ1-1,TRBV4-1,-,-,TGCGCCAGCAGCCAAGATCGCCAGGATCAGAACACTGAAGCTTTCTTT,CASSQDRQDQNTEAFF
TRBJ1-2,TRBV12-3/TRBV12-4,-,many,TGTGCCAGCAGTTGGATGGGCGGCTACACCTTC,CASSWMGGYTF
TRBJ2-2,TRBV7-2,-,many,TGTGCCAGCAGCTTAGAAATCGGGGAGCTGTTTTTT,CASSLEIGELFF
TRBJ1-2,TRBV12-3/TRBV12-4,-,-,TGTGCCAGCAGTTTTCTAAGGGGCTTCGACTATGGCTACACCTTC,CASSFLRGFDYGYTF